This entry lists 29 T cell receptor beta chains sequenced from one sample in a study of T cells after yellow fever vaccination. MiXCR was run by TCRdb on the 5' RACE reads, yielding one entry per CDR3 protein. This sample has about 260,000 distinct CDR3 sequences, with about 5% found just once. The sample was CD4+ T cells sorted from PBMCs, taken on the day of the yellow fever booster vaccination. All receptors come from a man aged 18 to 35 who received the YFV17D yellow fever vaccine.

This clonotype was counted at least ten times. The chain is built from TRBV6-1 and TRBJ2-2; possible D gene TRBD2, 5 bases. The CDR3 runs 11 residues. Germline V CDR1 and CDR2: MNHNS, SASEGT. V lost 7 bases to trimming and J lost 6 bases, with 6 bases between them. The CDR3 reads CASKEAGELFF. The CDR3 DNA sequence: TGTGCCAGCAAGGAGGCCGGGGAGCTGTTTTTT.

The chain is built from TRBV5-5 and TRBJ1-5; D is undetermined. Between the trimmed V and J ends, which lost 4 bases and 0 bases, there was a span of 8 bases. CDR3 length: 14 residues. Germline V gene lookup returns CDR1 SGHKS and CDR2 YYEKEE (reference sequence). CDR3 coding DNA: TGTGCCAGCAGCCGGACGTTTAGCAATCAGCCCCAGCATTTT. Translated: CASSRTFSNQPQHF.

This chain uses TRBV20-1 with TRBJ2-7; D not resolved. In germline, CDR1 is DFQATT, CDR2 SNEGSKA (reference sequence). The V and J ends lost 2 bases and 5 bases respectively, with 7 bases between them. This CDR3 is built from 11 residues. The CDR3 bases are TGCAGTGCTAGACGATCGGACGAGCAGTACTTC. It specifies CSARRSDEQYF.

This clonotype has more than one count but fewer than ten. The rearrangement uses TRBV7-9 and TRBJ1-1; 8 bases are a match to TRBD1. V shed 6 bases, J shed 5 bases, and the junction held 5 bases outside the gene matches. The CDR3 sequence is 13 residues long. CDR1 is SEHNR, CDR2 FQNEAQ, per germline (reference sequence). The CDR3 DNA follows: TGTGCCAGCAGTGGACAGGGCTGGACTGAAGCTTTCTTT. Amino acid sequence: CASSGQGWTEAFF.

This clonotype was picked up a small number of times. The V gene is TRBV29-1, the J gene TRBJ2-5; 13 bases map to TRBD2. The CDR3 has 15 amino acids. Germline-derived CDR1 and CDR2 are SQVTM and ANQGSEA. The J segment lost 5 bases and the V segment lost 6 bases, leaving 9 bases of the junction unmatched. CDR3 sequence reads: CSVPTSGGPGETQYF. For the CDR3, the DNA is TGCAGCGTCCCGACTAGCGGGGGGCCGGGCGAGACCCAGTACTTC. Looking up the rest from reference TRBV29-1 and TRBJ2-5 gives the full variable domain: SAVISQKPSRDICQRGTSLTIQCQVDSQVTMMFWYRQQPGQSLTLIATANQGSEATYESGFVIDKFPISRPNLTFSTLTVSNMSPEDSSIYLCSVPTSGGPGETQYFGPGTRLLVL.

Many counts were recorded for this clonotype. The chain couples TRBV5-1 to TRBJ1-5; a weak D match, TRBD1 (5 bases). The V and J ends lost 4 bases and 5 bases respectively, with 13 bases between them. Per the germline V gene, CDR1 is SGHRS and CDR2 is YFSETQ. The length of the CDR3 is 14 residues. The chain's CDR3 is CASSPGSGDQPQHF. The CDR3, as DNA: TGCGCCAGCAGCCCGGGCTCGGGGGATCAGCCCCAGCATTTT.

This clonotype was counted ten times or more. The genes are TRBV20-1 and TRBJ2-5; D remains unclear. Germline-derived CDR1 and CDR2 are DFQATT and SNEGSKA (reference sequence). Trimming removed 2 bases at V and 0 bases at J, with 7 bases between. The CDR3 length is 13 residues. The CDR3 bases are TGCAGTGCTAGACAGGATGACCAAGAGACCCAGTACTTC. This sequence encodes CSARQDDQETQYF.

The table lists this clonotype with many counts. DNA for the CDR3: TGTGCCAGCAGGGGGGACAGCTCCTATAATTCACCCCTCCACTTT. Protein sequence: CASRGDSSYNSPLHF. The V gene is TRBV12-3 or TRBV12-4, the J gene TRBJ1-6; 7 bases fit TRBD1. The ends lost 6 bases at V and 0 bases at J; junction bases unmatched: 2. The length of the CDR3 is 15 residues.

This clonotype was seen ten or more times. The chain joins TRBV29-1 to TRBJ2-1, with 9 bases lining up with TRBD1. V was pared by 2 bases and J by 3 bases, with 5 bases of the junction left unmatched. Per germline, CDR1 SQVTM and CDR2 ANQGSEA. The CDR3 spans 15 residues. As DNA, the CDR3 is TGCAGCGTTGAACGCGGGACAGGGAACTACAATGAGCAGTTCTTC. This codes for CSVERGTGNYNEQFF.

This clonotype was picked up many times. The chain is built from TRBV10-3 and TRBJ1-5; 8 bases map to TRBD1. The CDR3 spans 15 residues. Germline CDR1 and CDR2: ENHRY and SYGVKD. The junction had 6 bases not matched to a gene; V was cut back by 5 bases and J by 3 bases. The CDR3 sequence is CAISLTGGHNQPQHF. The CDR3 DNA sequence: TGTGCCATCAGTCTAACAGGGGGACACAATCAGCCCCAGCATTTT.

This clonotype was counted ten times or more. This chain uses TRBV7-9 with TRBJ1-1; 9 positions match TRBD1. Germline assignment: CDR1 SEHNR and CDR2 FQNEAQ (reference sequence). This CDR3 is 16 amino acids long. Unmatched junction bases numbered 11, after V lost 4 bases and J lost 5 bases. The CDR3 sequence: CASSSGGGTGKTEAFF. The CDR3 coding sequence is TGTGCCAGCAGCTCGGGGGGCGGGACAGGGAAAACTGAAGCTTTCTTT.

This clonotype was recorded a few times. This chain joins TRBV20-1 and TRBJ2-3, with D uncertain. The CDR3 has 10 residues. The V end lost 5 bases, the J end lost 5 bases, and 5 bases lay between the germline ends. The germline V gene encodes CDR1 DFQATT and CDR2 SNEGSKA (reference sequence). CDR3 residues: CSASRDTQYF. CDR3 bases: TGCAGTGCTTCGAGAGATACGCAGTATTTT.

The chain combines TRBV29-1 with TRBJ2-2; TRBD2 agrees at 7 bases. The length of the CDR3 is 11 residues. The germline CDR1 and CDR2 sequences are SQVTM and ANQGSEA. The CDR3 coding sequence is TGCAATCCGGGAGGCACCGGGGAGCTGTTTTTT. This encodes CNPGGTGELFF.

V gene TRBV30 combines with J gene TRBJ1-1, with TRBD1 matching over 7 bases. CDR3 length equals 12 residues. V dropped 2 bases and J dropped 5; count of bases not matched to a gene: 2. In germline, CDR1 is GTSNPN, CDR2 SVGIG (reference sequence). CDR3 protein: CAWSQGGTEAFF. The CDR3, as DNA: TGTGCCTGGAGTCAGGGGGGGACTGAAGCTTTCTTT.

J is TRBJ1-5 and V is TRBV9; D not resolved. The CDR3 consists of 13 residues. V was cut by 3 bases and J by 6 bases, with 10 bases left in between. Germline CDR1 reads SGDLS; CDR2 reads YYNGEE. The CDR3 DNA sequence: TGTGCCAGCAGCGCTCTAGACGGTCAGCCCCAGCATTTT. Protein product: CASSALDGQPQHF.

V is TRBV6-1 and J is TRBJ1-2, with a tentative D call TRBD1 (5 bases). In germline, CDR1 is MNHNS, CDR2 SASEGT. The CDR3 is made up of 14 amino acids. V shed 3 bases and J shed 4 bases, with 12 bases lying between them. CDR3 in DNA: TGTGCCAGCAGTGAGGGGGAAGGAGGCTATGGCTACACCTTC. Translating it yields CASSEGEGGYGYTF.

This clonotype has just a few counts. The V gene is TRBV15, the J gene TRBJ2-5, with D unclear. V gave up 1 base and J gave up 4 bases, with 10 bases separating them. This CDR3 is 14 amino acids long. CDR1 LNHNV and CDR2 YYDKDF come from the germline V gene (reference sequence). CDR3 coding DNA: TGTGCCACCAGCAGAGGACGCGACGCAGAGACCCAGTACTTC. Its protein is CATSRGRDAETQYF.

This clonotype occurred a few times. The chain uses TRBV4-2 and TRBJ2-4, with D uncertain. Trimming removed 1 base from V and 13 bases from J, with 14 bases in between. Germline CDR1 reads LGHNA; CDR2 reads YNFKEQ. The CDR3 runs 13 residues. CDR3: CASSQGLENSQYF. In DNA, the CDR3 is TGTGCCAGCAGCCAAGGGTTAGAAAATTCCCAGTACTTC.

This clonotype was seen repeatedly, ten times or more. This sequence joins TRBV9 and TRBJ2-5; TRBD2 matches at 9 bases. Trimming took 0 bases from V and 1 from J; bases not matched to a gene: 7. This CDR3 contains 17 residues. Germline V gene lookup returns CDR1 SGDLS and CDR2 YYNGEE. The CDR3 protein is CASSVGGSGGSQETQYF. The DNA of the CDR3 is TGTGCCAGCAGCGTAGGGGGTAGCGGGGGCTCCCAAGAGACCCAGTACTTC.

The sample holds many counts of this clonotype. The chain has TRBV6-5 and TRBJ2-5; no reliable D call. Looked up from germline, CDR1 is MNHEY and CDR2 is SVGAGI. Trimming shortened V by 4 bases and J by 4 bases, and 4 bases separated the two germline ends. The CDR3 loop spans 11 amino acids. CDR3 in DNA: TGTGCCAGCAGTTCGGGAGAGACCCAGTACTTC. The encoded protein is CASSSGETQYF.

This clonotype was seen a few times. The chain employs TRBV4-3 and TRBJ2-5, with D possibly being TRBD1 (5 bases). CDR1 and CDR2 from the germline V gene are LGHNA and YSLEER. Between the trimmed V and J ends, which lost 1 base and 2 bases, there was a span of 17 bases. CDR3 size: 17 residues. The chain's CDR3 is CASSQVGRQGFQETQYF. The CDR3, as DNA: TGCGCCAGCAGCCAAGTCGGGCGGCAGGGCTTTCAAGAGACCCAGTACTTC.

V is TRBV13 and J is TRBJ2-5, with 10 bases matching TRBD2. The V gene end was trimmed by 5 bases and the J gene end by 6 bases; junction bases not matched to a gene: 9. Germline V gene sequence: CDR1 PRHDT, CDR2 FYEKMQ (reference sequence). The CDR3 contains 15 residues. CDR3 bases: TGTGCCAGCAGCCCAGATAGCGGGGGGATGAAGACCCAGTACTTC. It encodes CASSPDSGGMKTQYF.

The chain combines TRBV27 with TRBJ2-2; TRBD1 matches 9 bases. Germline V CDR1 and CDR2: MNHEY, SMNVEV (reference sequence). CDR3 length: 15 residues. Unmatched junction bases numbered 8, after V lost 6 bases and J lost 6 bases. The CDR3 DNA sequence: TGTGCCAGCAGCTCGAGCGACAGGGGGGCCGGGGAGCTGTTTTTT. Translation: CASSSSDRGAGELFF.

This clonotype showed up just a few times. Here the CDR3 DNA reads TGTGCCAGCAGACTCATAGCAACTAATGAAAAACTGTTTTTT. It translates to CASRLIATNEKLFF. The chain uses TRBV12-3 or TRBV12-4 and TRBJ1-4; D gene uncertain. Trimming removed 6 bases from V and 0 bases from J, with 8 bases in between. The CDR3 consists of 14 residues.

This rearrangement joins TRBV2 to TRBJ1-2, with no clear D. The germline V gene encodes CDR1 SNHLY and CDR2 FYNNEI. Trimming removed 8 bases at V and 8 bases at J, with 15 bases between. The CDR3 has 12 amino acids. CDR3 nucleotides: TGTGCCAGCGTGAGGGAGAATGGGGGCTACACCTTC. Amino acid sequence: CASVRENGGYTF. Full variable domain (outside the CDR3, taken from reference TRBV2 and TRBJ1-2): EPEVTQTPSHQVTQMGQEVILRCVPISNHLYFYWYRQILGQKVEFLVSFYNNEISEKSEIFDDQFSVERPDGSNFTLKIRSTKLEDSAMYFCASVRENGGYTFGSGTRLTVV.

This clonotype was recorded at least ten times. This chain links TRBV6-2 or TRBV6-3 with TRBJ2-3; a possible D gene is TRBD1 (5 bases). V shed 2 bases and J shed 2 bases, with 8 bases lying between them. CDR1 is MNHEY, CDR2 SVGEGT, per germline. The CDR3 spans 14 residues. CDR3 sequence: CASSYPDTTDTQYF. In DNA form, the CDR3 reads TGTGCCAGCAGTTACCCGGACACCACAGATACGCAGTATTTT.

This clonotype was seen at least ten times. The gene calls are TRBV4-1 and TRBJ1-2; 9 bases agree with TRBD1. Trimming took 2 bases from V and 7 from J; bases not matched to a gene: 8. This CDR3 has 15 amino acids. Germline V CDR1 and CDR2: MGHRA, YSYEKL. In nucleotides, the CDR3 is TGCGCCAGCAGCCAACCACAACAGGGGGCCGGTGGCTACACCTTC. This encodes CASSQPQQGAGGYTF.

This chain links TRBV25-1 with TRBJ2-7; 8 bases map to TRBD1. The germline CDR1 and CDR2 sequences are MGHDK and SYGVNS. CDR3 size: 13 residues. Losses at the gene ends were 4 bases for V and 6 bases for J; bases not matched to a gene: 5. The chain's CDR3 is CASSVPDRGEQYF. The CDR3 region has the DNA TGTGCCAGCAGTGTGCCCGACAGGGGCGAGCAGTACTTC.

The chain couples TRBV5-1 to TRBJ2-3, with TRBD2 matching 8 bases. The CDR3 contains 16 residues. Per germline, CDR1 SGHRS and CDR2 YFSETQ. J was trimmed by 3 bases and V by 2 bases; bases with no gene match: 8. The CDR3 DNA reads TGCGCCAGCAGCTTCGGATCGGGGGGGGCTACAGATACGCAGTATTTT. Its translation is CASSFGSGGATDTQYF. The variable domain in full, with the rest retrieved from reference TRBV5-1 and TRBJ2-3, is KAGVTQTPRYLIKTRGQQVTLSCSPISGHRSVSWYQQTPGQGLQFLFEYFSETQRNKGNFPGRFSGRQFSNSRSEMNVSTLELGDSALYLCASSFGSGGATDTQYFGPGTRLTVL.